In its sample, the clone carrying this TCR beta chain was seen a few times. The data belong to a study of control samples from healthy donors and cancer patients. Produced via immunoSEQ multiplex PCR; TCRdb's table is partial and in-frame only. The table includes 20,000 to 30,000 clones, about 81% detected once. The sequence came from a man in his 60s with colorectal cancer. Sample: PBMCs.

The CDR3, as DNA: TGCGCCAGCAGCTTCTTCTCGACAGGACAAGAGACCCAGTACTTC. It specifies CASSFFSTGQETQYF. The V call is TRBV5-1, the J call TRBJ2-5, with D possibly matching TRBD1 (6 bases). CDR3 length: 15 residues. The V gene lost 2 bases and the J gene lost 2 bases, with 13 bases spanning the gap. Germline CDR1 SGHRS, CDR2 YFSETQ.